The 7 T cell receptor beta chains presented below share a single source sample, sequenced in a study of PD-1 blockade in mismatch repair-deficient tumors. Here immunoSEQ multiplex PCR was the method, and the copy in TCRdb shows in-frame clones only, minus some. The sample holds about 14,000 clones, 85% to 90% seen once. Their target antigens are unknown. This sample's time point: 10-day in vitro stimulation with candidate neoantigen peptide 6. The input for sequencing was cells cultured in vitro, taken from a patient treated with pembrolizumab. These receptors were obtained from an adult with mismatch repair-deficient cancer.

The J gene is TRBJ2-1, the V gene TRBV7-9; 11 positions agree with TRBD2. The CDR3 is 14 residues long. J was trimmed by 8 bases and V by 7 bases; bases with no gene match: 7. The V gene's germline CDR1 is SEHNR and CDR2 FQNEAQ (reference sequence). The CDR3 nucleotides are TGTGCCAGCACCGTAGCGGGAGGGTATGATGAGCAGTTCTTC. It yields the protein CASTVAGGYDEQFF.

This rearrangement joins TRBV4-1 to TRBJ2-7, with 9 bases identical to TRBD2. Germline V gene data show CDR1 as MGHRA and CDR2 as YSYEKL. The CDR3 contains 17 residues. The V and J ends lost 0 bases and 4 bases, in that order; junction bases with no gene match: 10. The CDR3 nucleotides read TGCGCCAGCAGCCAAGAAAGGGGGCGGGAGGGCCGATACGAGCAGTACTTC. Translated, it gives CASSQERGREGRYEQYF.

This sequence joins TRBV27 and TRBJ1-3; 8 bases agree with TRBD1. CDR3 length: 15 residues. J was trimmed by 6 bases and V by 2 bases; bases with no gene match: 6. From germline, CDR1 is MNHEY and CDR2 SMNVEV (reference sequence). The chain's CDR3 is CASSLAWTGINTIYF. CDR3 nucleotide sequence: TGTGCCAGCAGTTTAGCCTGGACAGGGATAAACACCATATATTTT.

This chain connects TRBV27 to TRBJ2-1, with 16 bases fitting TRBD2. The CDR3 runs 17 residues. Germline V lookup: CDR1 MNHEY, CDR2 SMNVEV (reference sequence). V shed 5 bases and J 2 bases; nucleotides not matched to a gene: 3. The CDR3 coding sequence is TGTGCCAGCAGTCCGGGACTAGCGGGAGGGCCCTACAATGAGCAGTTCTTC. Its protein is CASSPGLAGGPYNEQFF.

V and J are TRBV27 and TRBJ1-5; 8 bases align to TRBD1. This CDR3 has 15 residues. J gave up 7 bases and V 3 bases, and 8 bases lay outside the gene matches. Germline CDR1 MNHEY, CDR2 SMNVEV (reference sequence). Here the CDR3 DNA reads TGTGCCAGCAGTTTCAGGGGGCGAGAAGGACAGCCCCAGCATTTT. This sequence encodes CASSFRGREGQPQHF.

The rearrangement joins TRBV28 to TRBJ2-4; TRBD1 agrees at 9 bases. The CDR3 is 18 residues long. In germline, CDR1 is MDHEN, CDR2 SYDVKM. Trimming at V came to 0 bases and at J to 3 bases, leaving 9 bases not matched to a gene. The DNA for the CDR3 is TGTGCCAGCAGTTTATGGCAGACAGGGGGTAAGAACAAAAACATTCAGTACTTC. As protein: CASSLWQTGGKNKNIQYF.

The rearrangement links TRBV6-6 to TRBJ2-1; tentative D call: TRBD2 (6 bases). Trimming took off 1 base at V and 6 bases at J, with 16 bases between the two ends. The CDR3 extends over 16 amino acids. Per the germline V gene, CDR1 is MNHNY and CDR2 is SVGAGI (reference sequence). DNA of the CDR3: TGTGCCAGCAGTTACTACGGCGGGACGGGGATCAATGAGCAGTTCTTC. This codes for CASSYYGGTGINEQFF.